The 20 T cell receptor beta chains listed next were all sequenced from one sample in a study of shared clonotypes between healthy human individuals. TCRdb's table, derived via immunoSEQ multiplex PCR, lists solely in-frame clones and lacks some. The sample consists of roughly 410,000 clones, approximately 97% of them appearing once. The sequenced sample consisted of memory CD8+ T cells sorted from blood. Indicated subset: CD45RO+ cells pooled with CCR7-negative TemRA cells. The receptors were gathered from a man aged 30 to 45 in good health.

The chain combines TRBV30 with TRBJ2-3, with 9 bases aligning to TRBD2. J gave up 3 bases and V 3 bases, and 7 bases lay outside the gene matches. The CDR3 covers 15 residues. Germline CDR1 and CDR2: GTSNPN and SVGIG (reference sequence). The CDR3 region is CAWSLSGSPTDTQYF. CDR3 sequence (DNA): TGTGCCTGGAGCCTTAGCGGGAGCCCGACAGATACGCAGTATTTT.

The V gene is TRBV7-3, the J gene TRBJ1-2; 10 positions agree with TRBD1. V lost 6 bases, J lost 5 bases, and 9 bases stayed unmatched. CDR1 and CDR2 (germline): SGHTA, FQGTGA. CDR3 length equals 15 residues. The CDR3 protein is CASSMTGGGGYGYTF. In nucleotides, the CDR3 is TGTGCCAGCAGTATGACAGGGGGCGGAGGATATGGCTACACCTTC. Full variable domain (missing parts from reference TRBV7-3 and TRBJ1-2): GAGVSQTPSNKVTEKGKYVELRCDPISGHTALYWYRQSLGQGPEFLIYFQGTGAADDSGLPNDRFFAVRPEGSVSTLKIQRTERGDSAVYLCASSMTGGGGYGYTFGSGTRLTVV.

This clone was counted once. V usage is TRBV6-5 and J usage is TRBJ2-7; 10 bases map to TRBD2. The CDR3 sequence is 15 residues long. The J segment lost 3 bases and the V segment lost 2 bases, leaving 4 bases of the junction unmatched. Germline V CDR1 and CDR2: MNHEY, SVGAGI. The CDR3 protein is CASSYAAGGVYEQYF. The CDR3 region has the DNA TGTGCCAGCAGTTACGCAGCGGGAGGGGTCTACGAGCAGTACTTC.

The chain combines TRBV27 with TRBJ2-3; 9 bases match TRBD2. The V gene end was trimmed by 2 bases and the J gene end by 0 bases; junction bases not matched to a gene: 6. The CDR3 is made up of 17 amino acids. The germline CDR1 and CDR2 sequences are MNHEY and SMNVEV (reference sequence). CDR3 coding DNA: TGTGCCAGCAGTTTAGCCCTAGCGGGGCTAAGCACAGATACGCAGTATTTT. Translated: CASSLALAGLSTDTQYF.

The genes are TRBV28 and TRBJ1-1; D perhaps matches TRBD1 (6 bases). There are 13 residues in the CDR3. CDR1 and CDR2 from the germline V gene are MDHEN and SYDVKM. The V end lost 5 bases, the J end lost 2 bases, and 9 bases lay between the germline ends. The CDR3 DNA sequence: TGTGCCAGCAGTGGGACACTCAACACTGAAGCTTTCTTT. Translation gives CASSGTLNTEAFF. Drawing the rest from reference TRBV28 and TRBJ1-1, the complete variable domain is DVKVTQSSRYLVKRTGEKVFLECVQDMDHENMFWYRQDPGLGLRLIYFSYDVKMKEKGDIPEGYSVSREKKERFSLILESASTNQTSMYLCASSGTLNTEAFFGQGTRLTVV.

CDR3 nucleotide sequence: TGCGCCAGCAGTTTGGTACTAGCGTCTGGGGCCAACGTCCTGACTTTC. Translation gives CASSLVLASGANVLTF. The chain uses TRBV10-2 and TRBJ2-6, with 7 positions matching TRBD2. Trimming took 5 bases from V and 1 from J; bases not matched to a gene: 5. The CDR3 extends over 16 amino acids. Per the germline V gene, CDR1 is WSHSY and CDR2 is SAAADI.

The chain links TRBV4-2 to TRBJ2-1, with unresolved D. Trimming shortened V by 1 base and J by 2 bases, and 12 bases separated the two germline ends. CDR3 length: 16 residues. CDR1 and CDR2 (germline): LGHNA, YNFKEQ. The DNA of the CDR3 is TGTGCCAGCAGCCAAGGTCTTGTGAGCGCCTACAATGAGCAGTTCTTC. Amino acid sequence: CASSQGLVSAYNEQFF.

The V call is TRBV5-4, the J call TRBJ2-5; 11 nucleotides match TRBD1. After removal of 5 bases from V and 1 base from J, the junction contained 7 bases not matched to a gene. Germline CDR1 is SGHNT and CDR2 is YYREEE (reference sequence). The CDR3 has 16 amino acids. The CDR3 DNA follows: TGTGCCAGCAGTCATACGGGACAGGGGGGCCAAGAGACCCAGTACTTC. Residues: CASSHTGQGGQETQYF.

J is TRBJ2-3 and V is TRBV5-1, with 14 nucleotides matching TRBD2. CDR3 length: 14 residues. Germline V lookup: CDR1 SGHRS, CDR2 YFSETQ. With 5 bases clipped from V and 9 bases from J, the junction kept 5 bases outside the gene matches. CDR3 residues: CASRPTSGRVTQYF. Here the CDR3 DNA reads TGCGCCAGCAGACCGACTAGCGGGAGGGTGACGCAGTATTTT. The entire variable domain, with the rest obtained from reference TRBV5-1 and TRBJ2-3, is as follows: KAGVTQTPRYLIKTRGQQVTLSCSPISGHRSVSWYQQTPGQGLQFLFEYFSETQRNKGNFPGRFSGRQFSNSRSEMNVSTLELGDSALYLCASRPTSGRVTQYFGPGTRLTVL.

The chain links TRBV28 to TRBJ2-2; D gene uncertain. The CDR3 length is 13 residues. Trimming took 10 bases from V and 1 from J, leaving 10 bases between them. Germline V gene lookup returns CDR1 MDHEN and CDR2 SYDVKM. The CDR3 spells CATYFGNTGELFF. CDR3 bases: TGTGCCACCTACTTCGGGAACACCGGGGAGCTGTTTTTT.

The chain employs TRBV6-5 and TRBJ1-1, with D hard to call. CDR3 size: 13 residues. V lost 1 base to trimming and J lost 3 bases, with 6 bases between them. Germline values: CDR1 MNHEY, CDR2 SVGAGI. The CDR3, as DNA: TGTGCCAGCAGTTACTTGGCACACACTGAAGCTTTCTTT. Amino acid sequence: CASSYLAHTEAFF.

For this clone: A junction end diverges from the germline sequence, so it may reflect a read error. V gene TRBV4-2 combines with J gene TRBJ2-5; D possibly corresponds to TRBD2 (5 bases). The CDR3 covers 10 residues. Germline V gene data show CDR1 as LGHNA and CDR2 as YNFKEQ. CDR3 DNA sequence: TGTGCCAGCAGCGCGGCGGAGGCCGACTTC. The encoded protein is CASSAAEADF.

V is TRBV6-5 and J is TRBJ2-2, with D uncertain. This CDR3 contains 16 residues. Germline V gene lookup returns CDR1 MNHEY and CDR2 SVGAGI. The V end lost 0 bases, the J end lost 6 bases, and 14 bases lay between the germline ends. The CDR3 nucleotides are TGTGCCAGCAGTTACTCGAGTAGGTCGGGCCCCGGGGAGCTGTTTTTT. Residues: CASSYSSRSGPGELFF.

This clone has a single count. This chain joins TRBV5-1 and TRBJ2-7; D remains ambiguous. V lost 0 bases to trimming and J lost 5 bases, with 6 bases between them. The CDR3 length is 12 residues. Germline assignment: CDR1 SGHRS and CDR2 YFSETQ. The CDR3 here is CASSLVANEQYF. CDR3 bases: TGCGCCAGCAGCTTGGTTGCCAACGAGCAGTACTTC.

The chain carries TRBV28 and TRBJ1-4; 8 nucleotides line up with TRBD1. CDR1 is MDHEN and CDR2 is SYDVKM in the germline V gene. This CDR3 region has 15 residues. The V and J ends lost 6 bases and 10 bases, in that order; junction bases with no gene match: 13. Here the CDR3 reads CASSSPGTGFAKLFF. For the CDR3, the DNA is TGTGCCAGCAGCTCCCCCGGGACAGGATTTGCAAAACTGTTTTTT.

The chain employs TRBV5-8 and TRBJ1-5; 7 bases are shared with TRBD1. J lost 5 bases, V lost 4 bases, and 6 bases had no gene match. Germline CDR1 SGHTS, CDR2 YDEGEE. The CDR3 runs to 14 residues. The CDR3 region has the DNA TGTGCCAGCAGCCCTACAGGGGATTATCAGCCCCAGCATTTT. It codes for CASSPTGDYQPQHF.

This clone was counted once. The chain couples TRBV6-5 to TRBJ2-1, with D perhaps matching TRBD2 (6 bases). The CDR3 has 13 residues. Germline CDR1 MNHEY, CDR2 SVGAGI. V dropped 8 bases and J dropped 4 bases, with 12 bases sitting between them. CDR3 nucleotide sequence: TGTGCCAGCGGAGGGGTTTATTACAATGAGCAGTTCTTC. This codes for CASGGVYYNEQFF.

The DNA of the CDR3 is TGTGCCAGCAGTGTCGACACCGAGAGGTACAATGAGCAGTTCTTC. Translation gives CASSVDTERYNEQFF. The V call is TRBV6-1, the J call TRBJ2-1; D gene uncertain. CDR1 and CDR2 (germline): MNHNS, SASEGT. The germline V and J ends were trimmed by 4 bases and 4 bases, with 14 bases remaining between them. CDR3 length: 15 residues.

The chain has TRBV10-3 and TRBJ1-2; 10 bases agree with TRBD1. V lost 10 bases and J lost 4; bases outside the gene matches: 9. The germline CDR1 and CDR2 sequences are ENHRY and SYGVKD. The CDR3 has 14 amino acids. CDR3 loop: CATGQGGQSYGYTF. The CDR3 region has the DNA TGTGCCACCGGACAGGGGGGACAAAGCTATGGCTACACCTTC.

The V and J genes are TRBV5-4 and TRBJ2-3, with D perhaps being TRBD1 or TRBD2 (5 bases each). CDR1 is SGHNT and CDR2 is YYREEE in the germline V gene (reference sequence). The V and J ends lost 5 bases and 1 base respectively, with 11 bases between them. This CDR3 is built from 14 residues. The CDR3 spells CASRFGGGTDTQYF. The CDR3 DNA reads TGTGCCAGCAGGTTTGGGGGTGGCACAGATACGCAGTATTTT.